This T cell receptor (beta chain) was sequenced for a study of blood T cell repertoires in COVID-19. Across the whole study: Collection of acute and convalescent COVID-19 samples took place in the United States, Italy and Spain. T cells, B-cell-depleted T cells, or PBMCs provided the cDNA or gDNA that served as material.

Trimming took 10 bases from V and 3 from J; bases not matched to a gene: 13. The CDR3 has 18 amino acids. The germline V gene has CDR1 LNHDA and CDR2 SQIVND (reference sequence). The assay was immunoSEQ multiplex PCR, and TCRdb's table has in-frame clones only and misses some. The data contain 220,000 or so clones, 70% to 90% of them seen just once; the ten biggest clones take up 0.85% to 0.9%. The age range of participants was about 18 to 90 years, with residence in about 25 US areas. Within 2 weeks before study entry, exposed participants met a COVID-19 case. The TCR was taken from a man in his forties or fifties who had been exposed to COVID-19. The J gene is TRBJ2-4, the V gene TRBV19; 15 bases map to TRBD2. The sequenced sample was PBMCs or T cells enriched from blood (not recorded which). The CDR3 nucleotides are TGTGCCACAGCACGAGGACTAGCGGGGGGGCCTGTCAAAAACATTCAGTACTTC. Encoded protein: CATARGLAGGPVKNIQYF. The whole variable domain, remainder taken from reference TRBV19 and TRBJ2-4, is DGGITQSPKYLFRKEGQNVTLSCEQNLNHDAMYWYRQDPGQGLRLIYYSQIVNDFQKGDIAEGYSVSREKKESFPLTVTSAQKNPTAFYLCATARGLAGGPVKNIQYFGAGTRLSVL.